The clone carrying this T cell receptor (beta chain) was found once. Its antigen is not identified. The data were obtained in a study of cytomegalovirus exposure and HLA in healthy donors. Study outcomes and limitations: Researchers reported from a later analysis that most CMV-associated TCR beta chains appeared HLA-restricted.

Germline assignment: CDR1 SGHNT and CDR2 YYREEE (reference sequence). The CDR3 has 15 residues. J was trimmed by 5 bases and V by 2 bases; bases with no gene match: 9. PCR involved 60 Vbeta and 13 Jbeta primers. Clones were sequenced by immunoSEQ multiplex PCR, and TCRdb holds only the in-frame ones, with some missing. The sample lists approximately 150,000 clones, over 75% seen once, with about 5% in the top ten. What was sequenced was PBMCs. This clonotype was sampled from a man aged 25 to 40 in good health and CMV-seropositive. The genes are TRBV5-4 and TRBJ2-7, with 8 bases that match TRBD1. CDR3 residues: CASSFNRGAPDEQYF. DNA of the CDR3: TGTGCCAGCAGCTTCAACAGGGGGGCGCCGGACGAGCAGTACTTC.